This T cell receptor beta chain was obtained from a study of vaccination and CD4 T cells after COVID-19. Cultured CD4+ T-cell DNA underwent Oncomine TCR Beta short-read sequencing. TCRdb passed the PCR reads through MiXCR, listing each CDR3 protein once. This table has roughly 20,000 distinct CDR3 sequences, roughly 50% appearing once. Treatment specified: approximately nine-day PBMC culture with coronavirus spike peptide pools or control peptides (ViraFEST assay). With 6 bases clipped from V and 2 bases from J, the junction kept 4 bases outside the gene matches. CDR3 length: 14 amino acids. The V gene's germline CDR1 is DFQATT and CDR2 SNEGSKA (reference sequence). This clonotype was seen a few times. Its target is not known.

V gene TRBV20-1 combines with J gene TRBJ2-3; 11 nucleotides agree with TRBD2. The TCR sequence derives from a human donor who had recovered from COVID-19. The source was CD4+ T cells from blood, cultured in vitro, collected after SARS-CoV-2 vaccination. The CDR3 loop reads CSALLAGATDTQYF. The CDR3 DNA is TGCAGTGCCCTACTAGCGGGGGCCACAGATACGCAGTATTTT.